The sequence of this T cell receptor beta chain was determined in a study of T-cell memory formation after mild COVID-19. For the study at large: TCR clustering was largely donor specific.

Whole-study findings and limits: Pre-infection memory already had some responding clones, implying cross-reactive memory joined.

This clonotype was picked up a small number of times. Its specificity is unknown. TCRdb ran MiXCR on the 5' RACE reads and lists one entry per CDR3 protein. This sample has 110,000 or so distinct CDR3 sequences, with 22% found just once. Germline V gene sequence: CDR1 MNHEY, CDR2 SVGEGT. Germline trimming cut 0 bases from V and 0 bases from J; bases unmatched to any gene: 3. The CDR3 totals 16 residues. Sequenced material: PBMCs or a T cell subset sorted from them (not recorded which). This TCR was sampled from a man between 18 and 29 years old who had mild COVID-19 (a few samples of this study predate the infection). Cell type and time point are not known. The rearrangement uses TRBV6-2 or TRBV6-3 and TRBJ2-3, with 7 positions matching TRBD2. CDR3 residues: CASSYSLAASTDTQYF. DNA of the CDR3: TGTGCCAGCAGTTACTCGCTAGCGGCTAGCACAGATACGCAGTATTTT.